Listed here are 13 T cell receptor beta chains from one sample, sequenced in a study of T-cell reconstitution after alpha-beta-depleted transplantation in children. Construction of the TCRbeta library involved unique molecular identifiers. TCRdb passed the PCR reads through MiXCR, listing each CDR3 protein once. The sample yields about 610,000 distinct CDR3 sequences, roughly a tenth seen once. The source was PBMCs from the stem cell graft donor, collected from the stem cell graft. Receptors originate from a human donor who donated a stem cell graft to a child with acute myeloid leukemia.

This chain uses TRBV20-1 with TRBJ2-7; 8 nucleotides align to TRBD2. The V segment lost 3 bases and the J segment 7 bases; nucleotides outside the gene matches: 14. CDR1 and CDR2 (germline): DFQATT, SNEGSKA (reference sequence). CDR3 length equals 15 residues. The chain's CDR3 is CSASPSGLVMGEQYF. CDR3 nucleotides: TGCAGTGCTAGCCCCTCGGGACTAGTCATGGGAGAGCAGTACTTC.

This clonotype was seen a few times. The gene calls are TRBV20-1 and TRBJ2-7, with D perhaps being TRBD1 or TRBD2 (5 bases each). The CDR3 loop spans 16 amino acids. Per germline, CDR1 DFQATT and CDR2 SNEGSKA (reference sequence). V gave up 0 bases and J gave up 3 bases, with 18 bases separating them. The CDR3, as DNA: TGCAGTGCTAGAGACCCTATGGGGCGAGGGAGCTACGAGCAGTACTTC. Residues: CSARDPMGRGSYEQYF.

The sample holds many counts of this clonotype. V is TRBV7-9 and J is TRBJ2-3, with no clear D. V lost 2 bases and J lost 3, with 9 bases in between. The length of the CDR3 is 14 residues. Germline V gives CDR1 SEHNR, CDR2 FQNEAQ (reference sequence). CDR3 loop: CASSLYGGTDTQYF. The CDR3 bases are TGTGCCAGCAGCTTATACGGCGGAACAGATACGCAGTATTTT. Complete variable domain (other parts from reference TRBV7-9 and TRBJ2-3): DTGVSQNPRHKITKRGQNVTFRCDPISEHNRLYWYRQTLGQGPEFLTYFQNEAQLEKSRLLSDRFSAERPKGSFSTLEIQRTEQGDSAMYLCASSLYGGTDTQYFGPGTRLTVL.

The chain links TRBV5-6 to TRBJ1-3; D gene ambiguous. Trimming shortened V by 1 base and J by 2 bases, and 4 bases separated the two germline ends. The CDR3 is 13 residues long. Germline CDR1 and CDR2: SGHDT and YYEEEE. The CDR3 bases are TGTGCCAGCAGCTTGAGTGCTGGAAACACCATATATTTT. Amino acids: CASSLSAGNTIYF. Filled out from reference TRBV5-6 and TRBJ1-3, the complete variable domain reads DAGVTQSPTHLIKTRGQQVTLRCSPKSGHDTVSWYQQALGQGPQFIFQYYEEEERQRGNFPDRFSGHQFPNYSSELNVNALLLGDSALYLCASSLSAGNTIYFGEGSWLTVV.

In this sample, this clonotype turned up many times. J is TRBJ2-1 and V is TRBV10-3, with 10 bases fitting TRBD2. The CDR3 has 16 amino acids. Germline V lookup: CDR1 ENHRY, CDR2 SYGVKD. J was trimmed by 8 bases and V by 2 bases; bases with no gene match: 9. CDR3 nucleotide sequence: TGTGCCATCAGTGAGCCCCCGGGACTAGCGTTTGATGAGCAGTTCTTC. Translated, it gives CAISEPPGLAFDEQFF.

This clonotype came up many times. CDR3 region: CSAPDSGETQYF. The CDR3 nucleotides read TGCAGTGCACCCGACTCCGGGGAGACCCAGTACTTC. The chain employs TRBV20-1 and TRBJ2-5; D is undetermined. Germline V gene lookup returns CDR1 DFQATT and CDR2 SNEGSKA (reference sequence). This CDR3 has 12 residues. Deletions cut 6 bases from V and 5 bases from J, with 13 bases between.

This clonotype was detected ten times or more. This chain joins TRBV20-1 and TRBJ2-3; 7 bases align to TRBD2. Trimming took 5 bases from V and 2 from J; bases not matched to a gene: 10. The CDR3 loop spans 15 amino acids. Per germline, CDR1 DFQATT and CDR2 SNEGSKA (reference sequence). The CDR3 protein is CSAPSGNRLTDTQYF. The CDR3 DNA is TGCAGTGCTCCCAGCGGGAATCGACTCACAGATACGCAGTATTTT.

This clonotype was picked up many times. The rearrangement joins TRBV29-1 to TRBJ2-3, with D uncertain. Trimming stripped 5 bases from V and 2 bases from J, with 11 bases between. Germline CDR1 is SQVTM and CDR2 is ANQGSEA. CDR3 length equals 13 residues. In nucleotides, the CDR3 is TGCAGCGTTACCCCCACAACCACAGATACGCAGTATTTT. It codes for CSVTPTTTDTQYF.

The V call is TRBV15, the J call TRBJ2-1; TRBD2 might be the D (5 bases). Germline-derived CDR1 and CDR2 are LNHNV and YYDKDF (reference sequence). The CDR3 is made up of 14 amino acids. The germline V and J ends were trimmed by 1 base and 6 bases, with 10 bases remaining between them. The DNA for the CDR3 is TGTGCCACCAGCAGAGGAGCGGCTCTCAATGAGCAGTTCTTC. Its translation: CATSRGAALNEQFF.

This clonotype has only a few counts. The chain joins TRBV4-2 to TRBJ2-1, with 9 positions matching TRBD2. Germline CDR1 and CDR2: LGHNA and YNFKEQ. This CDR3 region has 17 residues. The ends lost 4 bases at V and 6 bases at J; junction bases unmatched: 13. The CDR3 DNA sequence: TGTGCCAGCAGCCGGGAGGCGGGTCTAGCGGGATTCAATGAGCAGTTCTTC. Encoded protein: CASSREAGLAGFNEQFF.

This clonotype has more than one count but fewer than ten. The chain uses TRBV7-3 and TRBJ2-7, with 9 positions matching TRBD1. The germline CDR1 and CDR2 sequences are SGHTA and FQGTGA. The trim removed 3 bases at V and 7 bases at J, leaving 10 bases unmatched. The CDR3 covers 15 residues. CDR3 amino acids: CASSFSSLQGAEQYF. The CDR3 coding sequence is TGTGCCAGCAGCTTTTCATCCCTACAGGGGGCAGAGCAGTACTTC.

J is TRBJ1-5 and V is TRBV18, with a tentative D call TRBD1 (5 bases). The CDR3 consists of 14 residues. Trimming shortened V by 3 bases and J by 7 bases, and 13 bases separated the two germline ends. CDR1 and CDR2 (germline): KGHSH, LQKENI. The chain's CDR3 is CASSPGEPVQPQHF. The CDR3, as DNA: TGTGCCAGCTCACCGGGGGAGCCAGTCCAGCCCCAGCATTTT.

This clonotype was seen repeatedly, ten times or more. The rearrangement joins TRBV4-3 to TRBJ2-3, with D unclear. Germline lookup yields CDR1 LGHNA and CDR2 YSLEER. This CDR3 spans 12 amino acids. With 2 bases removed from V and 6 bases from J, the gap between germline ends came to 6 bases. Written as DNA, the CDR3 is TGCGCCAGCAGCCAATTTTCGGATACGCAGTATTTT. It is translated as CASSQFSDTQYF.